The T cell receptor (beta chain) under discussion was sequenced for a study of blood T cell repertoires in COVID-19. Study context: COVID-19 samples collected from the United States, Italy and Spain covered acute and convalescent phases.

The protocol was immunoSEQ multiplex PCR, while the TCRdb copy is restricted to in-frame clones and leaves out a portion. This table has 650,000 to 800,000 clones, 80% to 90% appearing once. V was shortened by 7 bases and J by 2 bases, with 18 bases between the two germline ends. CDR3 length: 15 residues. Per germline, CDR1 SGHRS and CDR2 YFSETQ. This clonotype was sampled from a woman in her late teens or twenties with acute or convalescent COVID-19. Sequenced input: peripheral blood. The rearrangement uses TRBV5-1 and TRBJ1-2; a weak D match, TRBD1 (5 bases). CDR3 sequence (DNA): TGCGCCAGCCGGAAAAGAGGCAACAGGAACTATGGCTACACCTTC. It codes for CASRKRGNRNYGYTF. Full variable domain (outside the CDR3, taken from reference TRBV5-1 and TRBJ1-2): KAGVTQTPRYLIKTRGQQVTLSCSPISGHRSVSWYQQTPGQGLQFLFEYFSETQRNKGNFPGRFSGRQFSNSRSEMNVSTLELGDSALYLCASRKRGNRNYGYTFGSGTRLTVV.